This T cell receptor beta chain originates from a study of glioma-infiltrating T cells. Overall study results and limits: Non-neoplastic patients had below-expected tissue-blood divergence, while all gliomas exceeded expectation. Only very few CDR3 sequences appeared in both tissue and blood.

CDR3 length equals 13 residues. The germline V gene encodes CDR1 SGHAT and CDR2 FQNNGV. The V end was cut by 3 bases, the J end by 3 bases, with 8 bases between. The iRepertoire nested amplicon-rescue multiplex PCR amplified TCR alpha and beta CDR3s from RNA. For one-step reverse transcription and amplification, roughly 95-450 ng of tissue mRNA or PBMC total RNA was used. In TCRdb, the multiplex PCR reads were re-called with MiXCR into one record per CDR3 protein. The repertoire holds about 210,000 distinct CDR3 sequences, with more than 30% as singletons. This clonotype was seen a few times. No antigen is known for it.

The source of this sequence is a human donor with low-grade glioma or glioblastoma, undergoing nonglioma brain surgery, or in good health (not recorded which). The chain combines TRBV11-2 with TRBJ1-2; D uncertain. Specimen: glioma tissue, nonneoplastic brain tissue, or PBMCs (not recorded which). CDR3 protein: CASSFSSDYGYTF. DNA of the CDR3: TGTGCCAGCAGCTTTTCGTCTGACTATGGCTACACCTTC. Using reference TRBV11-2 and TRBJ1-2 for the parts outside the CDR3, the full variable domain is EAGVAQSPRYKIIEKRQSVAFWCNPISGHATLYWYQQILGQGPKLLIQFQNNGVVDDSQLPKDRFSAERLKGVDSTLKIQPAKLEDSAVYLCASSFSSDYGYTFGSGTRLTVV.